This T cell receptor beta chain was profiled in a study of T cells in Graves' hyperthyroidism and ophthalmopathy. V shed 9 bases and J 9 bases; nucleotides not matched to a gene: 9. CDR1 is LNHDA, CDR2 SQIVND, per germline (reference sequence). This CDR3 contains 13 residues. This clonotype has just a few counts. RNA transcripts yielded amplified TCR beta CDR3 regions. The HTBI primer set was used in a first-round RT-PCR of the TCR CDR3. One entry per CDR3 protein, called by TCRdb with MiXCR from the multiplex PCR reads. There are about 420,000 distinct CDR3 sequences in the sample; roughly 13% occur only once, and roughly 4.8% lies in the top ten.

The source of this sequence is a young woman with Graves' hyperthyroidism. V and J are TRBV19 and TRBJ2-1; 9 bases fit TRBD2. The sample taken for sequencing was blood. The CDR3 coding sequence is TGTGCCAGCCATTTAGCGGGAGTGGCTGAGCAGTTCTTC. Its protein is CASHLAGVAEQFF.